This entry features one T cell receptor beta chain sequence. What it recognizes is unknown. The CDR3 sequence is 15 residues long. Trimming shortened V by 0 bases and J by 0 bases, and 9 bases separated the two germline ends. From germline, CDR1 is DFQATT and CDR2 SNEGSKA (reference sequence). Patients were excluded if they had other autoimmune diseases or uncontrolled infections, and likewise if pregnancy or lactation applied. Clinical symptoms, serum thyroxine, TRAb, thyroid ultrasound and orbital computed tomography were relied on for diagnosis. This sample stems from a study of Graves' ophthalmopathy and Graves' hyperthyroidism. In the study overall: Peripheral blood (taken before any treatment) was collected at initial diagnosis. Findings and caveats of the study: Ophthalmopathy was separated from stable hyperthyroidism by a 13-signature model with 87.88% sensitivity and around 84% specificity.

Researchers took RNA transcripts and amplified TCR beta CDR3 regions from them. Following a first-round RT-PCR that used HTBI primers, a second-round multiplex PCR was carried out. TCRdb itself ran the multiplex PCR reads through MiXCR, one entry per CDR3 protein. The sample consists of about 700,000 distinct CDR3 sequences, 40% of them appearing once. Sequencing was carried out using peripheral blood. This clonotype originated in an adult man with Graves' ophthalmopathy. This chain joins TRBV20-1 and TRBJ1-5, with D possibly being TRBD1 (5 bases). CDR3 amino acids: CSARDSGNSNQPQHF. DNA of the CDR3: TGCAGTGCTAGAGATTCAGGGAATAGCAATCAGCCCCAGCATTTT.